A single sample gave rise to the 2 T cell receptor delta chains below, sequenced in a study of delta chains in infants with herpesvirus infections. TCR cDNA was made from PBMC RNA with gamma- and delta-chain-specific primers. TCRdb re-called the RT-PCR reads with CATT. The repertoire includes more than 1,200 delta-chain clones, 6.9% of them detected once, and roughly 10% sits in the top ten. The sample in question was peripheral blood, obtained at time point 1 of longitudinal follow-up. The receptors were gathered from a human donor who was a Ugandan infant, either HIV-exposed or HIV-unexposed (not recorded which).

By its share, this clone is large. J is TRDJ3 and V is TRDV2; TRDD3 aligns across 8 bases. V lost 0 bases and J lost 1; bases outside the gene matches: 7. Germline lookup yields CDR1 GEAIGNYY and CDR2 EKD. This CDR3 contains 19 residues. This CDR3 is CACDTVLGGTSWDTRQMFF. CDR3 sequence (DNA): TGTGCCTGTGACACCGTACTGGGGGGTACTTCCTGGGACACCCGACAGATGTTTTTC.

This clone is large (0.1 to 1%) in the sample. The chain couples TRDV1 to TRDJ2; D remains unclear. Between the trimmed V and J ends, which lost 0 bases and 0 bases, there was a span of 23 bases. CDR3 length: 21 amino acids. CDR1 is TSWWSYY and CDR2 is QGS in the germline V gene. This CDR3 is CALGELSFHLVRKALTAQLFF. The CDR3 nucleotides read TGTGCTCTTGGGGAACTTAGTTTCCACCTAGTCCGGAAAGCTTTGACAGCACAACTCTTCTTT.